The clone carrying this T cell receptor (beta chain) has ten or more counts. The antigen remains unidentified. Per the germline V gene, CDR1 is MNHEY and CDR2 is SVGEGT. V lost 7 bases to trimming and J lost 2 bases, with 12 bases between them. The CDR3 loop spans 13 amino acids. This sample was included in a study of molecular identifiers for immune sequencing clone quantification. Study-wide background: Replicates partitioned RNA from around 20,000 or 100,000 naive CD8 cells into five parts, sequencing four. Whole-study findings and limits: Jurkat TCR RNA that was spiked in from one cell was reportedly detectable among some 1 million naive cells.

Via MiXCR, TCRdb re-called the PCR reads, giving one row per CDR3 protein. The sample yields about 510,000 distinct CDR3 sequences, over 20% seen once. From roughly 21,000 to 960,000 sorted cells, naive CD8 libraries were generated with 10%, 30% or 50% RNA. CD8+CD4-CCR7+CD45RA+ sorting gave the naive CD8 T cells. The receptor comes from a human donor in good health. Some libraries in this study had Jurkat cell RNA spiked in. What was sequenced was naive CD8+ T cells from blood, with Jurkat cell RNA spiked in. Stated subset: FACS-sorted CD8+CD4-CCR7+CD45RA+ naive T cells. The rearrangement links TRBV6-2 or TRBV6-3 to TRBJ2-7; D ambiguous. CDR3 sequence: CASTLDPAYEQYF. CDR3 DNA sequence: TGTGCCAGCACCCTGGACCCAGCCTACGAGCAGTACTTC.